This passage covers 8 T cell receptor beta chains from one sample sequenced in a study of vaccination and CD4 T cells after COVID-19. These receptors' targets are unknown. With the Oncomine TCR Beta short-read assay, DNA from cultured CD4+ T cells was sequenced. In TCRdb, the PCR reads were re-called with MiXCR into one record per CDR3 protein. The top ten clones hold 7% to 10% of a sample with about 14,000 distinct CDR3 sequences, 27% of them seen once. Stated treatment: approximately 11-day PBMC culture with coronavirus spike peptide pools or control peptides (ViraFEST assay). Input material: CD4+ T cells from blood, cultured in vitro. The receptors here all came from a human donor who had recovered from COVID-19.

The DNA of the CDR3 is TGCAGTGCTAAAACTGGACTAGCGAGTACCTACGAGCAGTACTTC. This encodes CSAKTGLASTYEQYF. The chain links TRBV20-1 to TRBJ2-7; 9 bases fit TRBD2. The CDR3 has 15 amino acids. Per the germline V gene, CDR1 is DFQATT and CDR2 is SNEGSKA (reference sequence). The junction had 9 bases not matched to a gene; V was cut back by 4 bases and J by 2 bases.

This clonotype was detected a few times. In DNA form, the CDR3 reads TGTGCCAGCAGCAGGGAATCCGCCAATTCACCCCTCCACTTT. Amino acid sequence: CASSRESANSPLHF. The chain uses TRBV2 and TRBJ1-6, with D perhaps matching TRBD1 (5 bases). V lost 6 bases, J lost 7 bases, and 13 bases lay in between. Germline V gene sequence: CDR1 SNHLY, CDR2 FYNNEI. The CDR3 runs to 14 residues.

By frequency in the sample, this clonotype is medium-sized. The chain links TRBV7-2 to TRBJ1-5, with D possibly TRBD1 on 5 matching bases. CDR3 length: 15 amino acids. V was shortened by 1 base and J by 0 bases, with 7 bases between the two germline ends. Germline V lookup: CDR1 SGHTA, CDR2 FQGNSA. This chain's CDR3 is CASSLGGNSNQPQHF. CDR3 DNA sequence: TGTGCCAGCAGCTTAGGGGGGAATAGCAATCAGCCCCAGCATTTT. The whole variable domain, remainder taken from reference TRBV7-2 and TRBJ1-5, is GAGVSQSPSNKVTEKGKDVELRCDPISGHTALYWYRQSLGQGLEFLIYFQGNSAPDKSGLPSDRFSAERTGGSVSTLTIQRTQQEDSAVYLCASSLGGNSNQPQHFGDGTRLSIL.

The chain links TRBV9 to TRBJ2-5, with D perhaps TRBD1 or TRBD2 (5 bases each). The CDR3 is made up of 15 amino acids. V lost 2 bases and J 4 bases, leaving 15 bases between the germline ends. In germline, CDR1 is SGDLS, CDR2 YYNGEE. As DNA, the CDR3 is TGTGCCAGCAGCGTCTTGGGGGTGGACGGAGAGACCCAGTACTTC. It codes for CASSVLGVDGETQYF.

The gene calls are TRBV20-1 and TRBJ2-5; TRBD2 agrees at 12 bases. This CDR3 has 15 amino acids. Germline CDR1 DFQATT, CDR2 SNEGSKA (reference sequence). Germline trimming cut 6 bases from V and 0 bases from J; bases unmatched to any gene: 5. The CDR3 reads CSANPSGGDQETQYF. DNA of the CDR3: TGCAGTGCCAATCCTAGCGGGGGGGACCAAGAGACCCAGTACTTC.

V gene TRBV10-3 combines with J gene TRBJ2-7, with 10 bases that match TRBD2. The CDR3 has 16 residues. Unmatched junction bases numbered 11, after V lost 6 bases and J lost 3 bases. CDR1 and CDR2 from the germline V gene are ENHRY and SYGVKD. The CDR3: CAIRHPGTSVGYEQYF. The CDR3 DNA follows: TGTGCCATCAGACATCCCGGGACTAGCGTCGGCTACGAGCAGTACTTC.

This clonotype was found a few times. This chain joins TRBV30 and TRBJ2-7; tentative D call: TRBD1 (5 bases). Germline loops: CDR1 GTSNPN, CDR2 SVGIG (reference sequence). The CDR3 contains 19 residues. With 0 bases removed from V and 0 bases from J, the gap between germline ends came to 24 bases. The CDR3 here is CAWSVETGHFGRSSYEQYF. In DNA form, the CDR3 reads TGTGCCTGGAGTGTAGAAACAGGACACTTCGGGCGGAGCTCCTACGAGCAGTACTTC.

This clonotype has a handful of counts. The chain has TRBV5-4 and TRBJ1-6; D is unresolved. Germline loops: CDR1 SGHNT, CDR2 YYREEE (reference sequence). There are 14 residues in the CDR3. The V end lost 3 bases, the J end lost 3 bases, and 7 bases lay between the germline ends. The DNA for the CDR3 is TGTGCCAGCAGCTCACTGGACTATAATTCACCCCTCCACTTT. This sequence encodes CASSSLDYNSPLHF. Filled out from reference TRBV5-4 and TRBJ1-6, the complete variable domain reads ETGVTQSPTHLIKTRGQQVTLRCSSQSGHNTVSWYQQALGQGPQFIFQYYREEENGRGNFPPRFSGLQFPNYSSELNVNALELDDSALYLCASSSLDYNSPLHFGNGTRLTVT.